This T cell receptor (beta chain) was identified in a study of blood T cells in healthy people across ages. Together with a sample-barcoded 5' primer, a J-beta primer mix was included in a second PCR lasting about 7 to 11 cycles. TCRdb re-analysed the 5' RACE reads in MiXCR, keeping a single row per CDR3 protein. Of fewer than 2,000,000 distinct CDR3 sequences listed, approximately 40% were seen once; the top ten hold roughly 23%. The CDR3 totals 14 residues. Germline CDR1 MRHNA, CDR2 SNTAGT. V was cut by 4 bases and J by 5 bases, with 12 bases left in between. The clonotype comes from a human donor in good health. The chain employs TRBV6-4 and TRBJ1-5; D might be TRBD1 (6 bases). Sample: blood. This chain's CDR3 is CASSAQGHDQPQHF. The CDR3 DNA is TGTGCCAGCAGTGCTCAGGGACACGATCAGCCCCAGCATTTT.